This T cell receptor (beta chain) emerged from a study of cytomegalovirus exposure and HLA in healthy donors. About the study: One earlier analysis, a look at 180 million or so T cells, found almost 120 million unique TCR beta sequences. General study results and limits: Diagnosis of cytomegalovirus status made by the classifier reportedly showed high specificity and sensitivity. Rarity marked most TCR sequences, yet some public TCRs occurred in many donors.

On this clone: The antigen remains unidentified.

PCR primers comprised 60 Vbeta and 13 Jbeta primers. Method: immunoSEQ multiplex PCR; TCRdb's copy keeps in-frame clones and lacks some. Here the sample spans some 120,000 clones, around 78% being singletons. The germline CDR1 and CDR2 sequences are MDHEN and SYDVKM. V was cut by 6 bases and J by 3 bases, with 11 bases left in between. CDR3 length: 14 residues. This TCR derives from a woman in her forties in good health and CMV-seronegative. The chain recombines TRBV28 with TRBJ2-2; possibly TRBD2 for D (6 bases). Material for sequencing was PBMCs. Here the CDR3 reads CASREGLYTGELFF. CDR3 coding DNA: TGTGCCAGCAGGGAGGGACTTTACACCGGGGAGCTGTTTTTT.